Listed below are T cell receptor beta chains from one sample, sequenced in a study of T-cell memory formation after mild COVID-19. MiXCR was run by TCRdb on the 5' RACE reads, yielding one entry per CDR3 protein. This table has around 310,000 distinct CDR3 sequences, more than 20% appearing once. Sequenced sample: PBMCs or a T cell subset sorted from them (not recorded which). The receptors were sampled from a young man who had mild COVID-19 (a few samples of this study predate the infection). Cell type and time point are not known. The CDR3 runs from the conserved cysteine through the conserved F or W. The order of the fields is J gene, D gene, V gene, clone size, CDR3 protein, CDR3 DNA. D genes are given only for firm matches. Clone size is not always given. Where it is, it says once, few, many or a class for expanded clones.

TRBJ2-3,TRBD2,TRBV6-2/TRBV6-3,NA,CASSYPGTSGGLPSWDTQYF,TGTGCCAGCAGTTACCCCGGGACTAGCGGGGGCCTCCCGAGCTGGGATACGCAGTATTTT
TRBJ1-2,NA,TRBV6-6,NA,CASRARTTGENYGYTF,TGTGCCAGCAGGGCCCGTACTACAGGAGAGAACTATGGCTACACCTTC
TRBJ1-6,NA,TRBV5-1,few,CASSLAGVDSPLHF,TGCGCCAGCAGCCTTGCAGGGGTCGATTCACCCCTCCACTTT
TRBJ2-7,NA,TRBV4-3,few,CASSPGHGYEQYF,TGCGCCAGCAGCCCCGGACACGGCTACGAGCAGTACTTC
TRBJ2-2,NA,TRBV4-3,NA,CASSQSRNTGELFF,TGCGCCAGCAGCCAATCCAGGAACACCGGGGAGCTGTTTTTT
TRBJ2-1,TRBD2,TRBV7-8,NA,CASSVRAGLSYNEQFF,TGTGCCAGCAGCGTACGAGCGGGGCTCTCCTACAATGAGCAGTTCTTC
TRBJ2-1,TRBD2,TRBV20-1,NA,CSAVLAQLRDEQFF,TGCAGTGCTGTACTAGCGCAATTGAGGGATGAGCAGTTCTTC
TRBJ2-5,NA,TRBV5-1,few,CASSWGGAAQETQYF,TGCGCCAGCAGCTGGGGGGGCGCGGCCCAAGAGACCCAGTACTTC
TRBJ2-3,TRBD2,TRBV27,once,CASSLWEAGAYTQYF,TGTGCCAGCAGTTTATGGGAAGCGGGGGCCTATACGCAGTATTTT
TRBJ2-2,TRBD1,TRBV24-1,few,CATSDPGTGNTGELFF,TGTGCCACCAGTGACCCTGGGACAGGTAACACCGGGGAGCTGTTTTTT
TRBJ1-6,TRBD1,TRBV4-1,few,CASSQVRTGSSPLHF,TGCGCCAGCAGCCAAGTCCGGACAGGTTCTTCACCCCTCCACTTT
TRBJ2-3,NA,TRBV20-1,NA,CSAPSTTDTQYF,TGCAGTGCGCCGAGTACTACAGATACGCAGTATTTT
TRBJ1-3,TRBD1,TRBV28,NA,CASSDRGLSGNTIYF,TGTGCCAGCAGTGACAGGGGGCTCTCTGGAAACACCATATATTTT
TRBJ1-2,NA,TRBV18,few,CASSPFQQGANYGYTF,TGTGCCAGCTCACCATTCCAACAGGGAGCTAACTATGGCTACACCTTC
TRBJ1-1,NA,TRBV5-5,NA,CASSLGSHLGTEAFF,TGTGCCAGCAGCCTCGGCTCCCACCTGGGCACTGAAGCTTTCTTT
TRBJ2-4,TRBD1,TRBV5-1,few,CASSLTGGANIQYF,TGCGCCAGCAGCTTGACAGGGGGCGCGAACATTCAGTACTTC
TRBJ1-5,TRBD1,TRBV7-9,NA,CASSLTGVNQPQHF,TGTGCCAGCAGCCTGACAGGGGTCAATCAGCCCCAGCATTTT
TRBJ1-2,NA,TRBV20-1,NA,CSAPDSNYGYTF,TGCAGTGCCCCGGACAGTAACTATGGCTACACCTTC
TRBJ2-2,NA,TRBV6-5,NA,CASSYLGGGNTGELFF,TGTGCCAGCAGTTACCTGGGGGGCGGCAACACCGGGGAGCTGTTTTTT
TRBJ2-5,TRBD2,TRBV12-5,few,CASGSSGLAGGETQYF,TGTGCTAGTGGTTCTTCAGGACTAGCGGGGGGAGAGACCCAGTACTTC
TRBJ2-3,TRBD2,TRBV5-1,few,CASKMERGSTDTQYF,TGCGCCAGCAAAATGGAGCGGGGAAGCACAGATACGCAGTATTTT
TRBJ2-3,TRBD2,TRBV4-2,few,CASSDIQGLAGDPDTQYF,TGTGCCAGCAGCGACATACAAGGACTAGCGGGGGATCCAGATACGCAGTATTTT
TRBJ1-2,TRBD1,TRBV7-2,once,CASSWQGASNYGYTF,TGTGCCAGCAGCTGGCAGGGGGCTTCTAACTATGGCTACACCTTC
TRBJ1-2,NA,TRBV6-1,few,CASSEARTHYGYTF,TGTGCCAGCAGTGAAGCGCGGACACACTATGGCTACACCTTC